One sample yielded the 21 T cell receptor beta chains listed below, sequenced in a study of blood T cell repertoires in COVID-19. Method: immunoSEQ multiplex PCR; TCRdb's copy keeps in-frame clones and lacks some. The sample records some 330,000 clones, about 90% being singletons. Specimen: PBMCs or T cells enriched from blood (not recorded which). The receptors shown here come from a man aged 30-40 years who had recovered from COVID-19.

The sample holds a few counts of this clone. This sequence joins TRBV7-2 and TRBJ1-6; D possibly corresponds to TRBD1 (5 bases). The CDR3 is made up of 13 amino acids. The germline V and J ends were trimmed by 4 bases and 10 bases, with 11 bases remaining between them. Looked up from germline, CDR1 is SGHTA and CDR2 is FQGNSA. The CDR3 nucleotides read TGTGCCAGCAGCTCCGCGGGGGTCTCACCCCTCCACTTT. Translating it yields CASSSAGVSPLHF. The whole variable domain, filled in from reference TRBV7-2 and TRBJ1-6, reads GAGVSQSPSNKVTEKGKDVELRCDPISGHTALYWYRQSLGQGLEFLIYFQGNSAPDKSGLPSDRFSAERTGGSVSTLTIQRTQQEDSAVYLCASSSAGVSPLHFGNGTRLTVT.

This clone came up a few times. The chain joins TRBV4-1 to TRBJ2-7; D is unresolved. This CDR3 has 13 amino acids. V shed 1 base and J shed 7 bases, with 11 bases lying between them. Germline V gene sequence: CDR1 MGHRA, CDR2 YSYEKL. The CDR3 loop is CASSQGASREQYF. The CDR3 bases are TGCGCCAGCAGCCAAGGGGCATCTCGAGAGCAGTACTTC.

This chain connects TRBV28 to TRBJ2-7, with D possibly matching TRBD1 (6 bases). The CDR3 runs 13 residues. Germline V CDR1 and CDR2: MDHEN, SYDVKM. Trimming pared 7 bases from V and 2 bases from J, leaving 12 bases between. The CDR3 DNA reads TGTGCCAGCAACATTGGACAGACCTACGAGCAGTACTTC. Its protein product is CASNIGQTYEQYF.

The chain carries TRBV13 and TRBJ1-2; TRBD1 matches 12 bases. CDR3 length equals 16 residues. V lost 6 bases and J lost 4; bases outside the gene matches: 9. Germline V gives CDR1 PRHDT, CDR2 FYEKMQ (reference sequence). Here the CDR3 reads CASRDTGTGGFYGYTF. DNA for the CDR3: TGTGCCAGCAGGGACACCGGGACAGGGGGCTTCTATGGCTACACCTTC. Filled out from reference TRBV13 and TRBJ1-2, the complete variable domain reads AAGVIQSPRHLIKEKRETATLKCYPIPRHDTVYWYQQGPGQDPQFLISFYEKMQSDKGSIPDRFSAQQFSDYHSELNMSSLELGDSALYFCASRDTGTGGFYGYTFGSGTRLTVV.

This chain links TRBV5-5 with TRBJ1-6; 7 positions agree with TRBD1. Per the germline V gene, CDR1 is SGHKS and CDR2 is YYEKEE (reference sequence). The CDR3 has 14 residues. The trim removed 3 bases at V and 8 bases at J, leaving 5 bases unmatched. The CDR3 coding sequence is TGTGCCAGCAGCTCACAGGGGCTGTATTCACCCCTCCACTTT. This sequence encodes CASSSQGLYSPLHF.

This clone was counted only a few times. The CDR3 DNA sequence: TGCGCCAGCAGCTTGCAGGGGGCCGATAATTCACCCCTCCACTTT. Residues: CASSLQGADNSPLHF. The chain recombines TRBV5-1 with TRBJ1-6; 8 bases align to TRBD1. This CDR3 is 15 amino acids long. Trimming cost V 1 base and J 5 bases; bases outside gene matches: 2. CDR1 is SGHRS and CDR2 is YFSETQ in the germline V gene.

The V call is TRBV11-3, the J call TRBJ2-5, with 13 bases that match TRBD2. CDR1 is SGHNT and CDR2 is YENEEA in the germline V gene. CDR3 length equals 15 residues. Trimming removed 5 bases from V and 2 bases from J; junction bases left unmatched: 2. The CDR3 nucleotides are TGTGCCAGCAGCCCGGGACTAGCGGGGCAAGAGACCCAGTACTTC. Protein product: CASSPGLAGQETQYF.

J is TRBJ1-5 and V is TRBV3-1 (or the pseudogene TRBV3-2); the D gene is possibly TRBD1 (6 bases). The germline V and J ends were trimmed by 1 base and 7 bases, with 14 bases remaining between them. Germline CDR1 is LGHDT and CDR2 is YNNKEL (reference sequence). This CDR3 spans 15 amino acids. In nucleotides, the CDR3 is TGTGCCAGCAGCCAAGGAACAGGGATCCTACAGCCCCAGCATTTT. This encodes CASSQGTGILQPQHF.

The rearrangement uses TRBV5-6 and TRBJ2-7, with 8 bases that match TRBD1. J was trimmed by 4 bases and V by 0 bases; bases with no gene match: 9. CDR3 length: 16 residues. Per the germline V gene, CDR1 is SGHDT and CDR2 is YYEEEE. The CDR3 loop is CASSLGGWRTGYEQYF. Here the CDR3 DNA reads TGTGCCAGCAGCTTGGGGGGGTGGCGGACAGGGTACGAGCAGTACTTC.

This chain uses TRBV18 with TRBJ1-6; tentatively, D is TRBD1 (6 bases). V lost 8 bases and J 8 bases, leaving 19 bases between the germline ends. The CDR3 is 15 residues long. CDR1 and CDR2 from the germline V gene are KGHSH and LQKENI. CDR3 protein: CASAKFRGEDSPLHF. The CDR3 nucleotides are TGTGCCAGCGCGAAATTCAGGGGTGAGGATTCACCCCTCCACTTT. The full variable domain, completed using reference TRBV18 and TRBJ1-6, is NAGVMQNPRHLVRRRGQEARLRCSPMKGHSHVYWYRQLPEEGLKFMVYLQKENIIDESGMPKERFSAEFPKEGPSILRIQQVVRGDSAAYFCASAKFRGEDSPLHFGNGTRLTVT.

The CDR3 region is CASSQEYGGLGETQYF. CDR3 nucleotide sequence: TGCGCCAGCAGCCAAGAGTATGGTGGACTGGGAGAGACCCAGTACTTC. This chain uses TRBV4-1 with TRBJ2-5, with D possibly TRBD2 on 5 matching bases. Trimming stripped 0 bases from V and 4 bases from J, with 15 bases between. The V gene's germline CDR1 is MGHRA and CDR2 YSYEKL. CDR3 length equals 16 residues.

This clone was seen a handful of times. The V and J genes are TRBV2 and TRBJ2-4, with TRBD2 identical over 10 bases. CDR1 and CDR2 from the germline V gene are SNHLY and FYNNEI. The CDR3 contains 14 residues. The J segment lost 8 bases and the V segment lost 3 bases, leaving 4 bases of the junction unmatched. The CDR3 sequence: CASSDTSGEDIQYF. CDR3 bases: TGTGCCAGCAGTGATACTAGCGGGGAGGACATTCAGTACTTC.

The V gene is TRBV18, the J gene TRBJ2-1, with a possible D match to TRBD2 (6 bases). Trimming shortened V by 0 bases and J by 4 bases, and 13 bases separated the two germline ends. The CDR3 is 16 amino acids. CDR1 and CDR2 from the germline V gene are KGHSH and LQKENI. CDR3 region: CASSPPEGNRYNEQFF. Here the CDR3 DNA reads TGTGCCAGCTCACCACCGGAGGGTAATAGGTACAATGAGCAGTTCTTC.

The V gene is TRBV5-1, the J gene TRBJ1-4, with a weak D call TRBD1 (6 bases). Germline V CDR1 and CDR2: SGHRS, YFSETQ. This CDR3 is built from 14 residues. The germline V and J ends were trimmed by 2 bases and 8 bases, with 13 bases remaining between them. CDR3 sequence (DNA): TGCGCCAGCAGCTTAGGACAGCTTAAGGAAAAACTGTTTTTT. This encodes CASSLGQLKEKLFF.

The rearrangement links TRBV10-3 to TRBJ2-1; possibly TRBD1 for D (6 bases). The CDR3 has 14 amino acids. V lost 6 bases and J 0 bases, leaving 9 bases between the germline ends. Germline CDR1 reads ENHRY; CDR2 reads SYGVKD. CDR3 residues: CAIRGQSSYNEQFF. The CDR3 bases are TGTGCCATCAGAGGACAGAGCTCCTACAATGAGCAGTTCTTC.

This chain connects TRBV5-6 to TRBJ2-7; 7 bases agree with TRBD1. The germline V gene encodes CDR1 SGHDT and CDR2 YYEEEE. The CDR3 runs 15 residues. V shed 2 bases, J shed 0 bases, and the junction held 5 bases outside the gene matches. The CDR3: CASSFLGTVSYEQYF. Written as DNA, the CDR3 is TGTGCCAGCAGCTTCTTAGGGACAGTCTCCTACGAGCAGTACTTC.

The CDR3 nucleotides are TGTGCCAGCAGTGACGGTCCGGGACAGGCAACCAATGAGCAGTTCTTC. It codes for CASSDGPGQATNEQFF. The rearrangement links TRBV6-4 to TRBJ2-1; 8 bases are shared with TRBD1. Germline V CDR1 and CDR2: MRHNA, SNTAGT. The V gene end was trimmed by 2 bases and the J gene end by 6 bases; junction bases not matched to a gene: 9. The CDR3 extends over 16 amino acids.

The chain has TRBV2 and TRBJ2-7; 9 nucleotides align to TRBD2. J was trimmed by 5 bases and V by 0 bases; bases with no gene match: 8. CDR1 SNHLY and CDR2 FYNNEI come from the germline V gene. The CDR3 totals 16 residues. CDR3 in DNA: TGTGCCAGCAGTGAAGCGGTCCTAGCGGGGTCCGACGAGCAGTACTTC. Translation gives CASSEAVLAGSDEQYF.

The chain has TRBV6-5 and TRBJ2-7, with 8 bases aligning to TRBD1. CDR1 is MNHEY and CDR2 is SVGAGI in the germline V gene. This CDR3 is built from 11 residues. DNA for the CDR3: TGTGCTGGGCAGGGGGCCCACGAGCAGTACTTC. Its protein is CAGQGAHEQYF.

The rearrangement uses TRBV5-5 and TRBJ2-5, with 7 bases aligning to TRBD1. J was trimmed by 5 bases and V by 1 base; bases with no gene match: 23. The germline CDR1 and CDR2 sequences are SGHKS and YYEKEE (reference sequence). The CDR3 extends over 20 amino acids. The CDR3 region has the DNA TGTGCCAGCAGCTTGCGGGAACCCCGGGACAGCTTCACCCGACGGGAGACCCAGTACTTC. Translation gives CASSLREPRDSFTRRETQYF.

The CDR3 here is CASSRGQGALYF. CDR3 nucleotides: TGTGCCAGTAGTCGGGGACAGGGGGCATTGTACTTC. The chain recombines TRBV19 with TRBJ2-7; 12 bases are shared with TRBD1. V dropped 5 bases and J dropped 12; count of bases not matched to a gene: 5. The CDR3 is 12 residues long. CDR1 and CDR2 (germline): LNHDA, SQIVND (reference sequence).